These T cell receptor beta chains were read from a single sample in a study of shared clonotypes between healthy human individuals. This table comes from immunoSEQ multiplex PCR, and its TCRdb copy is limited to in-frame clones, with some not included. The sample includes millions of clones, around nine tenths of them seen just once. Input material: naive CD4+ T cells sorted from blood. Receptor source: a man aged 18 to 35 in good health. Each CDR3 is given with its conserved first and last residue. D genes are given only for firm matches. Not all rows give a size; the values are once, few, many and, for expanded clones, a class.

TRBV7-8	TRBD1	-	TRBJ1-3	TGTGCCAGCAGCTTTGACAGGGTTGGAAACACCATATATTTT	CASSFDRVGNTIYF
TRBV7-8	TRBD2	-	TRBJ2-5	TGTGCCAGCAGCTTTACTAGCGGGGCTGGACTAAGGGAGACCCAGTACTTC	CASSFTSGAGLRETQYF
TRBV7-6	-	-	TRBJ1-6	TGTGCCAGCAGCCCGACCTTGAATTCACCCCTCCACTTT	CASSPTLNSPLHF
TRBV4-3	-	-	TRBJ2-7	TGCGCCAGCAGCCAAGAGGGCTACGAGCAGTACTTC	CASSQEGYEQYF
TRBV4-1	-	-	TRBJ2-3	TGCGCCAGCAGCCTCGGGGGGCTAGCAGATACGCAGTATTTT	CASSLGGLADTQYF
TRBV15	TRBD2	-	TRBJ2-5	TGTGCCACCAGCAGTCCACTAGCGCGAGAGACCCAGTACTTC	CATSSPLARETQYF
TRBV15	-	few	TRBJ1-1	TGTGCCACCAGCCTACTGGTGCAGAACACTGAAGCTTTCTTT	CATSLLVQNTEAFF
TRBV28	-	once	TRBJ2-1	TGTGCCAGCAGCGCAGGGGGGGGGCCCAATGAGCAGTTCTTC	CASSAGGGPNEQFF
TRBV6-1	TRBD1	-	TRBJ1-6	TGTGCCAGCAGTGGAGGACAGGGTTTGAATTCACCCCTCCACTTT	CASSGGQGLNSPLHF
TRBV2	-	-	TRBJ2-3	TGTGCCACCCACACAGGGAAAAAGGGAGATACGCAGTATTTT	CATHTGKKGDTQYF
TRBV30	-	few	TRBJ1-5	TGTGCCTGGAGCACCGGGACACTCAATCAGCCCCAGCATTTT	CAWSTGTLNQPQHF
TRBV7-8	-	-	TRBJ2-7	TGTGCCAGCAGCTTAAGACTTTCCGGACAGTTTTACGAGCAGTACTTC	CASSLRLSGQFYEQYF
TRBV5-1	TRBD2	once	TRBJ2-3	TGCGCCAGCAGCCCCGGGGGTCTAGCGGGACGCACAGATACGCAGTATTTT	CASSPGGLAGRTDTQYF
TRBV7-9	-	-	TRBJ2-1	TGTGCCAGCACCCAGAAGAAGAATGAGCAGTTCTTC	CASTQKKNEQFF
TRBV9	TRBD2	-	TRBJ2-3	TGTGCCAGCAGCCAGACTAGCGGGGGAACAGATACGCAGTATTTT	CASSQTSGGTDTQYF
TRBV2	-	-	TRBJ1-3	TGTGCCAGTATGGCGGGGGGAAACACCATATATTTT	CASMAGGNTIYF
TRBV6-6	-	-	TRBJ1-5	TGTGCCAGCGCAGACCTCATAAGCAATCAGCCCCAGCATTTT	CASADLISNQPQHF
TRBV10-3	TRBD2	once	TRBJ2-1	TGTGCCATCGCTGACGACAGCGGGGGTTACAATGAGCAGTTCTTC	CAIADDSGGYNEQFF
TRBV11-1	-	once	TRBJ1-2	TGTGCCAGCAGCTTCGACGGGAACTATGGCTACACCTTC	CASSFDGNYGYTF
TRBV5-1	TRBD1	-	TRBJ1-2	TGCGCCAGCAACCCAGGGGGCGACTATGGCTACACCTTC	CASNPGGDYGYTF
TRBV19	TRBD1	-	TRBJ1-2	TGTGCCAGTAGTATACCTGGAGGACAGGGTTTCTATGGCTACACCTTC	CASSIPGGQGFYGYTF
TRBV7-2	TRBD2	-	TRBJ2-7	TGTGCCAGCAGCTTAGCCGGGACTAGCGGGGGGGCCTACGAGCAGTACTTC	CASSLAGTSGGAYEQYF
TRBV6-1	-	-	TRBJ2-1	TGTGCCAGCGGGGTGGTACAGCACAATGAGCAGTTCTTC	CASGVVQHNEQFF
TRBV5-4	-	-	TRBJ2-7	TGTGCCAGCAGCTTGGGCACAGGGACAAACGAGCAGTACTTC	CASSLGTGTNEQYF
TRBV10-3	TRBD2	-	TRBJ2-3	TGTGCCATCAGTGGGGGACTAGTGGGCACAGATACGCAGTATTTT	CAISGGLVGTDTQYF
TRBV27	-	once	TRBJ2-2	TGTGCCAGCAGTTTAAGGCTTTACCGGAACACCGGGGAGCTGTTTTTT	CASSLRLYRNTGELFF
TRBV7-3	-	few	TRBJ1-6	TGTGCCAGCAGTCCATCAGGAGGCTCACCCCTCCACTTT	CASSPSGGSPLHF
TRBV7-8	-	-	TRBJ1-3	TGTGCCAGCAGCTTAGCGACGGGGGGAACTGGAAACACCATATATTTT	CASSLATGGTGNTIYF
TRBV10-3	TRBD2	-	TRBJ2-1	TGTGCCATCAACGGGCTAGCGGGGGACAATGAGCAGTTCTTC	CAINGLAGDNEQFF
TRBV2	-	few	TRBJ1-5	TGTGCCAGCAGGGGGGACATGGGGCATCAGCCCCAGCATTTT	CASRGDMGHQPQHF
TRBV27	-	few	TRBJ1-2	TGTGCCACCCGAACGGGGGGAGGAGGGTATGGCTACACCTTC	CATRTGGGGYGYTF
TRBV19	TRBD1	once	TRBJ1-5	TGTGCCAGTAGTTTGGACAGGGATAGCAATCAGCCCCAGCATTTT	CASSLDRDSNQPQHF
TRBV7-2	-	-	TRBJ2-1	TGTGCCAGCAGCCGGCTAGTAGGGGCCTACAATGAGCAGTTCTTC	CASSRLVGAYNEQFF
TRBV5-1	TRBD1	-	TRBJ1-1	TGCGCCAGCAGCCAAGCTGACAGGGCAATAACTGAAGCTTTCTTT	CASSQADRAITEAFF
TRBV7-9	-	-	TRBJ2-2	TGTGCCAGCAGCTCCGGATTCACCGGGGAGCTGTTTTTT	CASSSGFTGELFF
TRBV19	-	once	TRBJ2-2	TGTGCCAGTTTACCGGGACCCTATAACACCGGGGAGCTGTTTTTT	CASLPGPYNTGELFF
TRBV29-1	-	once	TRBJ2-7	TGCAGCGTTGTTGGTAGATTCTCCTACGAGCAGTACTTC	CSVVGRFSYEQYF
TRBV2	-	-	TRBJ1-5	TGTGCCAGCAGTCAAAGTCAGGGTTCCCAGCATTTT	CASSQSQGSQHF
TRBV7-7	TRBD1	-	TRBJ2-7	TGTGCTAGCAGCTCTACATGGGACAGGGCGACGGAGGAGCAGTACTTC	CASSSTWDRATEEQYF
TRBV7-2	-	-	TRBJ2-2	TGTGCCAGCAGCTTTACATCGAACACCGGGGAGCTGTTTTTT	CASSFTSNTGELFF
TRBV18	-	-	TRBJ2-5	TGTGCCAGCTCAGACCGACGGGGGGCCGGGGAGACCCAGTACTTC	CASSDRRGAGETQYF
TRBV28	TRBD1	once	TRBJ1-2	TGTGCCAGCACCTCCGGGACAGCGACCTATGGCTACACCTTC	CASTSGTATYGYTF
TRBV6-1	TRBD1	-	TRBJ1-4	TGTGCCAGCAGTGGGAGACAGGGTGGGGTTCGTCATGAAAAACTGTTTTTT	CASSGRQGGVRHEKLFF
TRBV6-5	-	-	TRBJ1-4	TGTGCCAGCAGTCAAAGAGAAAAACTGTTTTTT	CASSQREKLFF
TRBV6-4	TRBD1	-	TRBJ2-7	TGTGCCAGCAGTACCGGGACAGGATCCTACGAGCAGTACTTC	CASSTGTGSYEQYF